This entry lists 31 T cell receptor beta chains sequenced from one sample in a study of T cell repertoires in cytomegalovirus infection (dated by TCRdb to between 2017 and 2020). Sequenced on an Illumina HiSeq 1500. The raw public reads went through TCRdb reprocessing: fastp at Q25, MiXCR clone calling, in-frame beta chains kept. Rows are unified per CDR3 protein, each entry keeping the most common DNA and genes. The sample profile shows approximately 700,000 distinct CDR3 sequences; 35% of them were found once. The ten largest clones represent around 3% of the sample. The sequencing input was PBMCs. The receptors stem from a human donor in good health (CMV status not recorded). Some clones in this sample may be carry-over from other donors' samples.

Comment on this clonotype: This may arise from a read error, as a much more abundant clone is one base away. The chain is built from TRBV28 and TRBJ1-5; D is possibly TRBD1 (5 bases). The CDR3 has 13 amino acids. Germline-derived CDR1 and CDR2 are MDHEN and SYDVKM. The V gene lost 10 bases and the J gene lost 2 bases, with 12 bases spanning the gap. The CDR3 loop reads CATVGTRNQPQHF. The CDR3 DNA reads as TGTGCCACCGTGGGGACGCGCAATCAGCCCCAGCATTTT. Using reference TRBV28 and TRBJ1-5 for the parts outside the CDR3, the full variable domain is DVKVTQSSRYLVKRTGEKVFLECVQDMDHENMFWYRQDPGLGLRLIYFSYDVKMKEKGDIPEGYSVSREKKERFSLILESASTNQTSMYLCATVGTRNQPQHFGDGTRLSIL.

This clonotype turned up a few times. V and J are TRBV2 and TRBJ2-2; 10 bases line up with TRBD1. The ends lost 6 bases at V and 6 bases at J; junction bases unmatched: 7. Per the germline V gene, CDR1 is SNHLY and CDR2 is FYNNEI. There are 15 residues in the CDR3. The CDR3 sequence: CASRTGTGVAGELFF. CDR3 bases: TGTGCCAGCAGAACCGGGACAGGGGTGGCCGGGGAGCTGTTTTTT.

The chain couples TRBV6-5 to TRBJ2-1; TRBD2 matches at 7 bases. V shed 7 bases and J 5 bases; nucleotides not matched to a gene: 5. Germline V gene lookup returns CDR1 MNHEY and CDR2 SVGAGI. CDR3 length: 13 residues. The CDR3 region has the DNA TGTGCCAGCACGCGGGGGTGGGACAATGAGCAGTTCTTC. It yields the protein CASTRGWDNEQFF.

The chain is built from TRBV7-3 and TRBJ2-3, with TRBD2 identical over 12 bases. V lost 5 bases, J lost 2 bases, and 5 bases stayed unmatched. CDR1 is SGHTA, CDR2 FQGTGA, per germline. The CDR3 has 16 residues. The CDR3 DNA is TGTGCCAGCAGCGCGACTAGCGGGGGATACACAGATACGCAGTATTTT. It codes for CASSATSGGYTDTQYF.

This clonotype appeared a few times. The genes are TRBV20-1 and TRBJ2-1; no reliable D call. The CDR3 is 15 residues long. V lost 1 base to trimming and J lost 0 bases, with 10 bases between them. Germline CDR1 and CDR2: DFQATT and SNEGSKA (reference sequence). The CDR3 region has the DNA TGCAGTGCTAGAGCTCAAGATAGCTCCTACAATGAGCAGTTCTTC. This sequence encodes CSARAQDSSYNEQFF.

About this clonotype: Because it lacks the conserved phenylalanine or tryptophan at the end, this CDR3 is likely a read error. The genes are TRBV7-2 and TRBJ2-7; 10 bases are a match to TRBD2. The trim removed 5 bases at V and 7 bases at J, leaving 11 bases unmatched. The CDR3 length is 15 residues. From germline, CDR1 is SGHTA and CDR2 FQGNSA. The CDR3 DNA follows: TGTGCCAGCAGCCGGAGCGGGGGGGCGGGTAGGGAGCAGTACTTA. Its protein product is CASSRSGGAGREQYL.

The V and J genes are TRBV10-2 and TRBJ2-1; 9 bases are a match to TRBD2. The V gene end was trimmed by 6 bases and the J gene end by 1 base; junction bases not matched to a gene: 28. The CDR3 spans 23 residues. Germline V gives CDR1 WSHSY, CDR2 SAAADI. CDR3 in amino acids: CASSHQGRGFGGRALTSYNEQFF. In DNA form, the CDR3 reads TGCGCCAGCAGCCATCAGGGTCGTGGGTTCGGCGGGAGGGCCTTAACGTCCTACAATGAGCAGTTCTTC.

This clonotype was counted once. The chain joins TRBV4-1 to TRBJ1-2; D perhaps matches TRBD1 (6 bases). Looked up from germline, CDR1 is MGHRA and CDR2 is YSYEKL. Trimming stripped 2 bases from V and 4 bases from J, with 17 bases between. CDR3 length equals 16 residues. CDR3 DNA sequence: TGCGCCAGCAGCCAATGGGAGAGGGGGGATTCCTATGGCTACACCTTC. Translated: CASSQWERGDSYGYTF.

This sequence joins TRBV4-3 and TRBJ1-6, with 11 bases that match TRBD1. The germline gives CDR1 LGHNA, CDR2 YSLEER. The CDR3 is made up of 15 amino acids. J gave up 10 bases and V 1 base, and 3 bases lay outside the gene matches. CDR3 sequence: CASSQGDRGTSPLHF. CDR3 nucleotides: TGCGCCAGCAGCCAAGGGGACAGGGGGACGTCACCCCTCCACTTT.

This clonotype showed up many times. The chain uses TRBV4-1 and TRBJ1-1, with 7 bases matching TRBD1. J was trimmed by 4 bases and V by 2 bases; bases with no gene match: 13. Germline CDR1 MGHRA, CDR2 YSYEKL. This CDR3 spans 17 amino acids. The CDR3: CASSQSINRGGGTEAFF. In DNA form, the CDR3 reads TGCGCCAGCAGCCAATCCATTAACAGGGGAGGAGGCACTGAAGCTTTCTTT.

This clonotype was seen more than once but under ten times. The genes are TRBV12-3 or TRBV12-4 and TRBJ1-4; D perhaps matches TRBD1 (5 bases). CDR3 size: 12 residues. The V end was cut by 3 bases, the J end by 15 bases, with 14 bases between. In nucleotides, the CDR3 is TGTGCCAGCAGTTTGAATCGGGACGTCGTGTTTTTT. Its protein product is CASSLNRDVVFF.

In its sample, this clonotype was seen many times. The chain's CDR3 is CASSLGSANTGELFF. The CDR3 nucleotides are TGTGCCAGCAGCTTAGGGTCAGCGAACACCGGGGAGCTGTTTTTT. The chain recombines TRBV7-9 with TRBJ2-2; D ambiguous. The CDR3 has 15 amino acids. The V and J ends lost 1 base and 0 bases respectively, with 6 bases between them. Germline CDR1 reads SEHNR; CDR2 reads FQNEAQ (reference sequence).

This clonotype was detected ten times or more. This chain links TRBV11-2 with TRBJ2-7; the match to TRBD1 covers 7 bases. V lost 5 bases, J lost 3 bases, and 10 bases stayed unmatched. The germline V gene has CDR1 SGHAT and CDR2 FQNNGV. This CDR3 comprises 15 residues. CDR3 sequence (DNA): TGTGCCAGCAGCCCAGAGGGCCAGGGGGTCTACGAGCAGTACTTC. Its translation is CASSPEGQGVYEQYF.

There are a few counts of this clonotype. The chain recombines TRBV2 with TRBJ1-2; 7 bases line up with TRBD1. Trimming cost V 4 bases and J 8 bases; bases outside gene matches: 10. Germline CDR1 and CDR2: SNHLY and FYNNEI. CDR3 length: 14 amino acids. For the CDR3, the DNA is TGTGCCAGCAGTGCCCCCTCGACAGGGCTGGGCTACACCTTC. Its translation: CASSAPSTGLGYTF.

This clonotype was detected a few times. The CDR3 DNA follows: TGTGCCAGCAGTGTAAGCAGAGAATCTGAAGCTTTCTTT. Protein product: CASSVSRESEAFF. This rearrangement joins TRBV6-1 to TRBJ1-1; no firm D call. This CDR3 has 13 amino acids. V lost 4 bases, J lost 6 bases, and 12 bases lay in between. In germline, CDR1 is MNHNS, CDR2 SASEGT.

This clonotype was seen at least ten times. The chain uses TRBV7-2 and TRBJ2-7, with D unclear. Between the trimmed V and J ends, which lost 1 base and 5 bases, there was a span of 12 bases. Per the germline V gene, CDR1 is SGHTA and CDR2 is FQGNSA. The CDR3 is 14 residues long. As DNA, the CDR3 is TGTGCCAGCAGCTTAGATATAGGGCCCGACGAGCAGTACTTC. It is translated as CASSLDIGPDEQYF. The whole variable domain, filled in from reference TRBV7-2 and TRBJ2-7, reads GAGVSQSPSNKVTEKGKDVELRCDPISGHTALYWYRQSLGQGLEFLIYFQGNSAPDKSGLPSDRFSAERTGGSVSTLTIQRTQQEDSAVYLCASSLDIGPDEQYFGPGTRLTVT.

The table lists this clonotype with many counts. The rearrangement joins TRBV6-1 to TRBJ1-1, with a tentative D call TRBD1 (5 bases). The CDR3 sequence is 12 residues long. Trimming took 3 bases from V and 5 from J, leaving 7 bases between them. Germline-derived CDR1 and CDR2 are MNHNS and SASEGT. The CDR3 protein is CASSDRQTEAFF. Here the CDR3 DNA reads TGTGCCAGCAGTGACCGACAGACTGAAGCTTTCTTT.

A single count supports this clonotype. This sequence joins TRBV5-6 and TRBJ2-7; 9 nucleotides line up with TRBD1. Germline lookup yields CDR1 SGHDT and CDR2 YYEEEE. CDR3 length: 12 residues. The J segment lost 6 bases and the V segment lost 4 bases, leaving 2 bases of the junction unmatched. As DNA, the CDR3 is TGTGCCAGCAGCCACAGGGGGCTCGAGCAGTACTTC. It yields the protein CASSHRGLEQYF.

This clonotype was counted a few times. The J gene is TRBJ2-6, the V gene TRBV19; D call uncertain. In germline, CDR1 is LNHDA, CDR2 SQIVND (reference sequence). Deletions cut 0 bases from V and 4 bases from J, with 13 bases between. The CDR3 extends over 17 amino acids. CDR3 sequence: CASSIDPDPVGANVLTF. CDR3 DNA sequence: TGTGCCAGTAGTATAGATCCCGACCCGGTAGGGGCCAACGTCCTGACTTTC.

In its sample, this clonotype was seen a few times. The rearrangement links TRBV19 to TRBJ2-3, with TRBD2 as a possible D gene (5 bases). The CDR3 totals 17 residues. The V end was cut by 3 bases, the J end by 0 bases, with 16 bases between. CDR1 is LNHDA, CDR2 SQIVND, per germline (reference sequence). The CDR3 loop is CASSMKPRAKSTDTQYF. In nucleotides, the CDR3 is TGTGCCAGTAGTATGAAGCCGAGGGCGAAAAGCACAGATACGCAGTATTTT.

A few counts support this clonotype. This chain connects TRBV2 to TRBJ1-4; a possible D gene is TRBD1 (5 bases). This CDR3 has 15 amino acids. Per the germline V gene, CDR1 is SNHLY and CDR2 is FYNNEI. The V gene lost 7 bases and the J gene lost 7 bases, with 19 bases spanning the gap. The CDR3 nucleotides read TGTGCCAGCATTGGGACGGCCAGCTCCTTTGAAAAACTGTTTTTT. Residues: CASIGTASSFEKLFF.

The CDR3 is CASSFSGTSRYNEQFF. CDR3 DNA sequence: TGTGCCAGCAGTTTCTCCGGGACTAGCAGGTACAATGAGCAGTTCTTC. This chain joins TRBV27 and TRBJ2-1, with 9 bases identical to TRBD2. V was pared by 3 bases and J by 4 bases, with 7 bases of the junction left unmatched. Per the germline V gene, CDR1 is MNHEY and CDR2 is SMNVEV (reference sequence). The CDR3 has 16 amino acids.

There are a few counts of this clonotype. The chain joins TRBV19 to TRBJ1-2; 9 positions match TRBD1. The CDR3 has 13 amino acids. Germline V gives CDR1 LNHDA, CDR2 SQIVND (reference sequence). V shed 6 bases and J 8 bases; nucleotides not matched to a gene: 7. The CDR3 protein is CASRDGTGKGYTF. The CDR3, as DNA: TGTGCCAGTAGAGACGGGACAGGGAAAGGCTACACCTTC.

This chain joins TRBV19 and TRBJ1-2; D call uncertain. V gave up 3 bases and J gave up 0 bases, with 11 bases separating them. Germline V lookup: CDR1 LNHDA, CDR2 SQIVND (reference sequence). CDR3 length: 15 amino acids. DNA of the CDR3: TGTGCCAGTAGTATCGTCGACCCCCCTAACTATGGCTACACCTTC. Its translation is CASSIVDPPNYGYTF.

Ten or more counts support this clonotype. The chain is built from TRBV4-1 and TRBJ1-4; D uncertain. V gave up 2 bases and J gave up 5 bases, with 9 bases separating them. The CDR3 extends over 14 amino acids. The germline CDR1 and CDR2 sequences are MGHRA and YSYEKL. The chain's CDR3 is CASSQPTKNEKLFF. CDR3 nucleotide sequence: TGCGCCAGCAGCCAACCTACTAAGAATGAAAAACTGTTTTTT.

The CDR3: CASSLGVEGYTF. CDR3 bases: TGTGCCAGCAGCTTAGGTGTGGAGGGCTACACCTTC. The chain employs TRBV7-3 and TRBJ1-2; no reliable D call. This CDR3 has 12 residues. V was pared by 2 bases and J by 8 bases, with 9 bases between. The germline CDR1 and CDR2 sequences are SGHTA and FQGTGA. The whole variable domain, filled in from reference TRBV7-3 and TRBJ1-2, reads GAGVSQTPSNKVTEKGKYVELRCDPISGHTALYWYRQSLGQGPEFLIYFQGTGAADDSGLPNDRFFAVRPEGSVSTLKIQRTERGDSAVYLCASSLGVEGYTFGSGTRLTVV.

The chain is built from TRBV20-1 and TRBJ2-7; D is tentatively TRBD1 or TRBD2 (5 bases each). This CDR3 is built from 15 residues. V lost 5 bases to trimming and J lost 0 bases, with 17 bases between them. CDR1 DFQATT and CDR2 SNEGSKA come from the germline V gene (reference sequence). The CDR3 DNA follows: TGCAGTGCTCCTAGCCTCAGGGTTTCCTCCTACGAGCAGTACTTC. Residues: CSAPSLRVSSYEQYF.

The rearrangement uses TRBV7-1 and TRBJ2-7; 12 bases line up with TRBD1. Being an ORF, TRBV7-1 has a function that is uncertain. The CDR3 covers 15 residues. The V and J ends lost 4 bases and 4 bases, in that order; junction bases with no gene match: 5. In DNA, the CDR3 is TGTGCCAGCAGCTGGGGGACAGGGGGCTTATACGAGCAGTACTTC. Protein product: CASSWGTGGLYEQYF.

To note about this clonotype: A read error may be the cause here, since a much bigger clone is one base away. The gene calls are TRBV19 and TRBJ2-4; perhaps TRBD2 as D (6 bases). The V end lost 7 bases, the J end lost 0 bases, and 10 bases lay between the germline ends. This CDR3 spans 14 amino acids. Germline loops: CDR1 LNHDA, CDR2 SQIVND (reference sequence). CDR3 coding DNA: TGTGCCAGTATTATGGGACTAGCCAAAAACATTCAGTACTTC. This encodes CASIMGLAKNIQYF.

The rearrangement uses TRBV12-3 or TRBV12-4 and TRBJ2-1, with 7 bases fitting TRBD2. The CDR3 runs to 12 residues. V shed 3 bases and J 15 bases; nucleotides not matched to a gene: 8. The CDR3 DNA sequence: TGTGCCAGCAGTTTTGGGGGGGGGGACCGGTTCTTC. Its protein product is CASSFGGGDRFF.

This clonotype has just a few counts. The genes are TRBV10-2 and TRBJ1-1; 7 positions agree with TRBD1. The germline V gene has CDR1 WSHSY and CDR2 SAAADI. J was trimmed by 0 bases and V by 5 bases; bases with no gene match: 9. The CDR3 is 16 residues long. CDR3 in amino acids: CASSRDSFFMNTEAFF. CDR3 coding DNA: TGCGCCAGCAGTCGGGACAGCTTCTTCATGAACACTGAAGCTTTCTTT.